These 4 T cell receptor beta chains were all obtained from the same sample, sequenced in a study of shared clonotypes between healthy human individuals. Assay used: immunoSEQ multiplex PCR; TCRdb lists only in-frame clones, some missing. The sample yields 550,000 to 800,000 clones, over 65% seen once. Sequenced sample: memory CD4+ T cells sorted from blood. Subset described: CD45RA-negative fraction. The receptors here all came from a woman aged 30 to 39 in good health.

In nucleotides, the CDR3 is TGTGCCAGCAGCTTCGTTACTATAGGCAGGGGGCGCGAGTTTGGTACTGAAGCTTTCTTT. Its translation: CASSFVTIGRGREFGTEAFF. V is TRBV5-4 and J is TRBJ1-1; 8 bases fit TRBD1. After removal of 2 bases from V and 5 bases from J, the junction contained 23 bases not matched to a gene. This CDR3 comprises 20 residues. CDR1 and CDR2 (germline): SGHNT, YYREEE (reference sequence).

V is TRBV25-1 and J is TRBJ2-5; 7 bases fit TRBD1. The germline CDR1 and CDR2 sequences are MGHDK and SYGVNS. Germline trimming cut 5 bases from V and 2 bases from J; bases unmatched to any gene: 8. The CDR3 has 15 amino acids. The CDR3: CASSYRDSQQETQYF. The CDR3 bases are TGTGCCAGCAGTTACCGGGACAGCCAGCAAGAGACCCAGTACTTC.

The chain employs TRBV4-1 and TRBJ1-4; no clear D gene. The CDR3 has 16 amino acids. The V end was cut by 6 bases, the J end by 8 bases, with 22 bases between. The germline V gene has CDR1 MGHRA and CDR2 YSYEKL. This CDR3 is CASRTTPQFGWEKLFF. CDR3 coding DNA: TGCGCCAGCAGGACAACGCCACAGTTTGGGTGGGAAAAACTGTTTTTT.

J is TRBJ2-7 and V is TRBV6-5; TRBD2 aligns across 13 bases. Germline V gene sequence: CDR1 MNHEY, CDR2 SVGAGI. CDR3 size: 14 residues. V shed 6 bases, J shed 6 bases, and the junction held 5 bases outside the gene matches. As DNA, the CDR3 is TGTGCCAGCAGGGGGACTAGCGGGATTATCGAGCAGTACTTC. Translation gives CASRGTSGIIEQYF.